Listed below are T cell receptor beta chains from one sample, sequenced in a study of T cell repertoires in ileal Crohn's disease. Produced via immunoSEQ multiplex PCR; TCRdb's table is partial and in-frame only. This sample has more than 11,000 clones, with around three quarters found just once. The sample was ileal tissue. These TCRs come from an adult with Crohn's disease. Both conserved end residues are part of each CDR3. Where a row states a size, it is once, few, many or the class of an expanded clone; other rows omit it.

v_call: TRBV30
clone_size: NA
j_call: TRBJ1-5
cdr3_aa: CAWSQNSNQPQHF

v_call: TRBV7-8
clone_size: NA
j_call: TRBJ2-1
cdr3_aa: CASSITGDNEQFF

v_call: TRBV29-1
clone_size: NA
j_call: TRBJ2-2
cdr3_aa: CSGGGDRGELFF

v_call: TRBV6-5
clone_size: NA
j_call: TRBJ2-1
cdr3_aa: CASRGASGGNEQFF

v_call: TRBV5-6
clone_size: NA
j_call: TRBJ2-7
cdr3_aa: CASSKQGYEQYF

v_call: TRBV6-6
clone_size: NA
j_call: TRBJ2-7
cdr3_aa: CASSGPGDSAYEQYF

v_call: TRBV2
clone_size: NA
j_call: TRBJ2-7
cdr3_aa: CASSVAGVQYF

v_call: TRBV7-2
clone_size: NA
j_call: TRBJ2-3
cdr3_aa: CASSQRDRGLTSTDTQYF

v_call: TRBV5-1
clone_size: NA
j_call: TRBJ1-3
cdr3_aa: CASSLGFLGPGNTIYF

v_call: TRBV18
clone_size: NA
j_call: TRBJ2-2
cdr3_aa: CASSRRPLAGILIGELFF

v_call: TRBV4-2
clone_size: NA
j_call: TRBJ2-7
cdr3_aa: CASSQVRDRGYEQYF

v_call: TRBV6-6
clone_size: NA
j_call: TRBJ2-3
cdr3_aa: CASSTLAGDTDTQYF

v_call: TRBV1
clone_size: NA
j_call: TRBJ2-1
cdr3_aa: CTSSGRGDLNNEQFF

v_call: TRBV7-9
clone_size: NA
j_call: TRBJ2-5
cdr3_aa: CASSFAGVQETQYF

v_call: TRBV7-7
clone_size: NA
j_call: TRBJ1-4
cdr3_aa: CASTRGGEKLFF

v_call: TRBV7-2
clone_size: NA
j_call: TRBJ2-5
cdr3_aa: CASSFPVRTSGAPRETQYF

v_call: TRBV10-3
clone_size: NA
j_call: TRBJ1-6
cdr3_aa: CAISKLTGTNSPLHF

v_call: TRBV2
clone_size: NA
j_call: TRBJ1-2
cdr3_aa: CASSGQPNYGYTF

v_call: TRBV5-1
clone_size: few
j_call: TRBJ2-1
cdr3_aa: CASKGLAGDIEQFF

v_call: TRBV23-1
clone_size: NA
j_call: TRBJ2-1
cdr3_aa: CASSPRVF

v_call: TRBV7-2
clone_size: NA
j_call: TRBJ2-1
cdr3_aa: CASMSSAGGYNEQFF

v_call: TRBV4-2
clone_size: NA
j_call: TRBJ1-1
cdr3_aa: CASSPHHSNTEAFF

v_call: TRBV14
clone_size: NA
j_call: TRBJ1-6
cdr3_aa: CASSQDLSTPLHF

v_call: TRBV2
clone_size: NA
j_call: TRBJ1-1
cdr3_aa: CASTGAYEAFF

v_call: TRBV18
clone_size: NA
j_call: TRBJ2-7
cdr3_aa: CASSPAAASFGYEQYF

v_call: TRBV7-9
clone_size: NA
j_call: TRBJ2-1
cdr3_aa: CASSLRQGGEQFF

v_call: TRBV2
clone_size: NA
j_call: TRBJ2-5
cdr3_aa: CASSEEGQVTWTQYF

v_call: TRBV5-1
clone_size: NA
j_call: TRBJ1-4
cdr3_aa: CASSLGANEKLFF

v_call: TRBV7-2
clone_size: few
j_call: TRBJ2-2
cdr3_aa: CASSPLAGGEGGELFF

v_call: TRBV18
clone_size: NA
j_call: TRBJ1-6
cdr3_aa: CASSSRTGAYNSPLHF

v_call: TRBV7-2
clone_size: NA
j_call: TRBJ2-7
cdr3_aa: CASSERTGDFYEQYF

v_call: TRBV18
clone_size: NA
j_call: TRBJ1-2
cdr3_aa: CASSPFAPRQGNYGYTF

v_call: TRBV6-1
clone_size: NA
j_call: TRBJ2-7
cdr3_aa: CASSGRLAGHVDEQYF

v_call: TRBV30
clone_size: NA
j_call: TRBJ1-6
cdr3_aa: CAWSVSQGSYNSPLHF

v_call: TRBV5-5
clone_size: few
j_call: TRBJ1-5
cdr3_aa: CASSRDSLDQPQHF

v_call: TRBV9
clone_size: once
j_call: TRBJ2-7
cdr3_aa: CASSTRQGDYEQYF

v_call: TRBV30
clone_size: once
j_call: TRBJ1-6
cdr3_aa: CAWSSNLVRGNNSPLHF

v_call: TRBV18
clone_size: NA
j_call: TRBJ2-7
cdr3_aa: CASSPPSSGVYEQYF

v_call: TRBV5-4
clone_size: medium-sized
j_call: TRBJ2-6
cdr3_aa: CASSSGLFSGANVLTF

v_call: TRBV6-5
clone_size: NA
j_call: TRBJ1-2
cdr3_aa: CASSRSGQGYGYTF

v_call: TRBV9
clone_size: NA
j_call: TRBJ2-1
cdr3_aa: CASSERGGLTHEQFF

v_call: TRBV11-2
clone_size: NA
j_call: TRBJ2-7
cdr3_aa: CASSLLAGGTYEQYF

v_call: TRBV6-5
clone_size: few
j_call: TRBJ2-3
cdr3_aa: CASSYSTGGADTQYF

v_call: TRBV6-7
clone_size: NA
j_call: TRBJ2-7
cdr3_aa: CASSYSGDEQYF

v_call: TRBV11-3
clone_size: NA
j_call: TRBJ2-5
cdr3_aa: CASASRDQETQYF

v_call: TRBV2
clone_size: few
j_call: TRBJ2-1
cdr3_aa: CASSALEGSGSYEQFF

v_call: TRBV4-2
clone_size: NA
j_call: TRBJ2-1
cdr3_aa: CASSQGDRFYNEQFF

v_call: TRBV30
clone_size: once
j_call: TRBJ1-2
cdr3_aa: CAWTPGTSVYGYTF